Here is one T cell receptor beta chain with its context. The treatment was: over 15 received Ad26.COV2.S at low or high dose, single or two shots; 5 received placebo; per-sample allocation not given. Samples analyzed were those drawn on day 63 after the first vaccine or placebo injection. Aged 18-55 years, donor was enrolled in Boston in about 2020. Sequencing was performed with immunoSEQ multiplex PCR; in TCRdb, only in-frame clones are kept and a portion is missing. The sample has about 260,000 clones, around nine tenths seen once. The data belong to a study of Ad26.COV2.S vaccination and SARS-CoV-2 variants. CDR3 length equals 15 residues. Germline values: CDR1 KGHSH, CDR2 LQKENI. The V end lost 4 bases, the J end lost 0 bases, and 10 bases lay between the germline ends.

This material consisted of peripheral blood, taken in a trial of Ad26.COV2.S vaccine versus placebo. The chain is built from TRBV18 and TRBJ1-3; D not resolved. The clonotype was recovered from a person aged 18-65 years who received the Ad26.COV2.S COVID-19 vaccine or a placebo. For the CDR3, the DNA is TGTGCCAGCTCACAACCGTCGATCTCTGGAAACACCATATATTTT. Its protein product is CASSQPSISGNTIYF. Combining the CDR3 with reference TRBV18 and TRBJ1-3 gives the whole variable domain NAGVMQNPRHLVRRRGQEARLRCSPMKGHSHVYWYRQLPEEGLKFMVYLQKENIIDESGMPKERFSAEFPKEGPSILRIQQVVRGDSAAYFCASSQPSISGNTIYFGEGSWLTVV.